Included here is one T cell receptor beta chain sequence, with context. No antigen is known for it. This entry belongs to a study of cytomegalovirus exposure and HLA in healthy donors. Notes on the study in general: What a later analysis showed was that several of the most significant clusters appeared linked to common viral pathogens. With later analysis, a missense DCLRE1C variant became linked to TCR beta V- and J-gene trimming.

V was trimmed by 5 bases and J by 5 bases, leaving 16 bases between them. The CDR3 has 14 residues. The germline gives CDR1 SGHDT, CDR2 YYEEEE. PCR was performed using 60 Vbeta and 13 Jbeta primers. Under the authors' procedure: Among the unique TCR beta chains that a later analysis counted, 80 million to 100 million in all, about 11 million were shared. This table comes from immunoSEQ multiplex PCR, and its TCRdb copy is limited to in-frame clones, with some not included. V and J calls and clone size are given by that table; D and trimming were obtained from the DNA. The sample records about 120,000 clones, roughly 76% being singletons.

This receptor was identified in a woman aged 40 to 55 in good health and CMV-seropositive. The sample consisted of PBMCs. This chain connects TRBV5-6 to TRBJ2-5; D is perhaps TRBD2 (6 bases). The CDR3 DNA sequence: TGTGCCAGCAGACGCCGGGGGAATCGGGAGACCCAGTACTTC. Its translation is CASRRRGNRETQYF.